Sequencing of this TCR beta chain was carried out in a study of glioma-infiltrating T cells. TCR alpha and beta CDR3 regions were amplified from RNA using iRepertoire nested multiplex PCR. Each CDR3 protein is one row after TCRdb ran MiXCR on the multiplex PCR reads. This table holds 170,000 or so distinct CDR3 sequences, around 45% found once. This clonotype has a count of ten or more. CDR3 size: 13 residues. Deletions cut 4 bases from V and 7 bases from J, with 13 bases between. Germline CDR1 is LNHDA and CDR2 is SQIVND (reference sequence). The sample consisted of glioma tissue, nonneoplastic brain tissue, or PBMCs (not recorded which). This clonotype originated in a human donor with low-grade glioma or glioblastoma, undergoing nonglioma brain surgery, or in good health (not recorded which). The chain joins TRBV19 to TRBJ1-1; D might be TRBD1 (5 bases). The CDR3 protein is CASSTWDGVEAFF. DNA of the CDR3: TGTGCCAGTAGTACCTGGGACGGAGTTGAAGCTTTCTTT.